This is a list of T cell receptor beta chains from one sample in a study of T cells in Graves' hyperthyroidism and ophthalmopathy. TCRdb reanalysed the multiplex PCR reads using MiXCR and keeps one entry per CDR3 protein. The sample shows roughly 750,000 distinct CDR3 sequences, 15% to 20% of them seen only once. Material: blood. The receptors were gathered from a man between 18 and 35 years old with Graves' hyperthyroidism. Each CDR3 is given with its conserved first and last residue. A D gene is named only where the DNA matches it firmly. Only some rows state a clone size, as once, few, many or a class for expanded clones.

CDR3 protein: CASSQLEGTSYGYTF; CDR3 DNA: TGCGCCAGCAGCCAGTTAGAGGGTACCAGCTATGGCTACACCTTC; D gene: -; clone size: many; V gene: TRBV4-1; J gene: TRBJ1-2
CDR3 protein: CASSLGGLYSNQPQHF; CDR3 DNA: TGTGCCAGCAGTTTGGGCGGTCTTTATAGCAATCAGCCCCAGCATTTT; D gene: -; clone size: many; V gene: TRBV12-3/TRBV12-4; J gene: TRBJ1-5
CDR3 protein: CSASGGVAGGLNEQYF; CDR3 DNA: TGCAGTGCTAGCGGGGGCGTGGCGGGAGGGCTCAACGAGCAGTACTTC; D gene: TRBD2; clone size: -; V gene: TRBV20-1; J gene: TRBJ2-7
CDR3 protein: CASRLATGLSSYNEQFF; CDR3 DNA: TGTGCCAGCAGGCTAGCTACAGGATTAAGCTCCTACAATGAGCAGTTCTTC; D gene: -; clone size: few; V gene: TRBV2; J gene: TRBJ2-1
CDR3 protein: CASILTGGDGYTF; CDR3 DNA: TGTGCCAGCATACTAACAGGGGGTGACGGCTACACCTTC; D gene: TRBD1; clone size: -; V gene: TRBV2; J gene: TRBJ1-2
CDR3 protein: CASSLAGQGSGYTF; CDR3 DNA: TGTGCCAGCAGCTTAGCCGGGCAGGGTAGCGGCTACACCTTC; D gene: -; clone size: -; V gene: TRBV7-3; J gene: TRBJ1-2
CDR3 protein: CASRGGLALHNEQFF; CDR3 DNA: TGTGCCAGCAGGGGGGGACTAGCCTTGCACAATGAGCAGTTCTTC; D gene: TRBD2; clone size: few; V gene: TRBV28; J gene: TRBJ2-1
CDR3 protein: CASSEGLAYEQYF; CDR3 DNA: TGTGCCAGCAGTGAAGGACTAGCCTACGAGCAGTACTTC; D gene: -; clone size: many; V gene: TRBV2; J gene: TRBJ2-7
CDR3 protein: CASSLIAGEKLFF; CDR3 DNA: TGTGCCAGCAGCCTGATTGCTGGTGAAAAACTGTTTTTT; D gene: -; clone size: -; V gene: TRBV7-9; J gene: TRBJ1-4
CDR3 protein: CASSDSQGSPETQYF; CDR3 DNA: TGTGCCAGCAGTGACTCACAGGGGTCCCCAGAGACCCAGTACTTC; D gene: TRBD1; clone size: -; V gene: TRBV2; J gene: TRBJ2-5
CDR3 protein: CASSDRGDDYGYTF; CDR3 DNA: TGTGCCAGCAGTGACAGGGGAGATGACTATGGCTACACCTTC; D gene: -; clone size: few; V gene: TRBV25-1; J gene: TRBJ1-2
CDR3 protein: CASSGWTQNTEAFF; CDR3 DNA: TGTGCCAGCAGTGGATGGACACAGAACACTGAAGCTTTCTTT; D gene: -; clone size: many; V gene: TRBV2; J gene: TRBJ1-1
CDR3 protein: CASSIARGQPQHF; CDR3 DNA: TGTGCCAGTAGTATAGCCCGGGGTCAGCCCCAGCATTTT; D gene: -; clone size: -; V gene: TRBV19; J gene: TRBJ1-5
CDR3 protein: CASSIEHRGDQPQHF; CDR3 DNA: TGTGCCAGTAGTATAGAGCACAGGGGGGATCAGCCCCAGCATTTT; D gene: TRBD1; clone size: few; V gene: TRBV19; J gene: TRBJ1-5
CDR3 protein: CSARGTSGRAGSYNEQFF; CDR3 DNA: TGCAGCGCCAGAGGGACTAGCGGGAGGGCCGGGTCCTACAATGAGCAGTTCTTC; D gene: TRBD2; clone size: -; V gene: TRBV29-1; J gene: TRBJ2-1
CDR3 protein: CASSPGRGKHASPLHF; CDR3 DNA: TGTGCCAGCAGCCCGGGGCGGGGTAAACACGCTTCACCCCTCCACTTT; D gene: -; clone size: -; V gene: TRBV7-9; J gene: TRBJ1-6
CDR3 protein: CASSQVPGIRSYTF; CDR3 DNA: TGTGCCAGCAGCCAAGTTCCAGGGATACGAAGCTACACCTTC; D gene: -; clone size: few; V gene: TRBV14; J gene: TRBJ1-2
CDR3 protein: CASSVLGGMNTEAFF; CDR3 DNA: TGTGCCAGCAGTGTATTGGGGGGAATGAACACTGAAGCTTTCTTT; D gene: -; clone size: many; V gene: TRBV12-3/TRBV12-4; J gene: TRBJ1-1
CDR3 protein: CASGQWAGELFF; CDR3 DNA: TGTGCCAGCGGTCAGTGGGCCGGGGAGCTGTTTTTT; D gene: -; clone size: few; V gene: TRBV27; J gene: TRBJ2-2
CDR3 protein: CAWTKLAGVQETQYF; CDR3 DNA: TGTGCCTGGACCAAGTTGGCAGGCGTGCAAGAGACCCAGTACTTC; D gene: -; clone size: -; V gene: TRBV30; J gene: TRBJ2-5
CDR3 protein: CASSLGGPRGTIYF; CDR3 DNA: TGTGCCAGCAGCCTAGGGGGCCCTCGGGGCACCATATATTTT; D gene: TRBD1; clone size: -; V gene: TRBV7-2; J gene: TRBJ1-3
CDR3 protein: CSVDQGGELFF; CDR3 DNA: TGCAGCGTTGATCAAGGCGGGGAGCTGTTTTTT; D gene: -; clone size: few; V gene: TRBV29-1; J gene: TRBJ2-2
CDR3 protein: CSVASGMTDTQYF; CDR3 DNA: TGCAGCGTAGCTAGCGGGATGACAGATACGCAGTATTTT; D gene: TRBD2; clone size: -; V gene: TRBV29-1; J gene: TRBJ2-3
CDR3 protein: CASSEHAGAGDEQFF; CDR3 DNA: TGTGCCAGCAGTGAACACGCCGGGGCTGGCGATGAGCAGTTCTTC; D gene: -; clone size: -; V gene: TRBV6-1; J gene: TRBJ2-1
CDR3 protein: CAWSVYLHYGYTF; CDR3 DNA: TGTGCCTGGAGTGTATACCTGCACTATGGCTACACCTTC; D gene: -; clone size: few; V gene: TRBV30; J gene: TRBJ1-2
CDR3 protein: CASSYPRKGQPQHF; CDR3 DNA: TGTGCCAGCAGTTACCCCAGGAAGGGGCAGCCCCAGCATTTT; D gene: -; clone size: -; V gene: TRBV6-2/TRBV6-3; J gene: TRBJ1-5
CDR3 protein: CASTGQGFQAFF; CDR3 DNA: TGTGCCAGCACCGGACAGGGGTTCCAAGCTTTCTTT; D gene: TRBD1; clone size: -; V gene: TRBV6-2/TRBV6-3; J gene: TRBJ1-1
CDR3 protein: CAWAHGLAGGYEQYF; CDR3 DNA: TGTGCCTGGGCCCATGGACTAGCGGGAGGCTACGAGCAGTACTTC; D gene: TRBD2; clone size: -; V gene: TRBV30; J gene: TRBJ2-7
CDR3 protein: CASSPRERFRSPLHF; CDR3 DNA: TGTGCCAGCAGCCCTCGAGAGAGGTTTCGATCACCCCTCCACTTT; D gene: -; clone size: few; V gene: TRBV28; J gene: TRBJ1-6
CDR3 protein: CASSYTDLNTEAFF; CDR3 DNA: TGTGCCAGCAGCTATACCGACCTGAACACTGAAGCTTTCTTT; D gene: -; clone size: few; V gene: TRBV7-8; J gene: TRBJ1-1
CDR3 protein: CSARPGEGTGETQYF; CDR3 DNA: TGCAGTGCTAGACCTGGCGAGGGGACAGGGGAGACCCAGTACTTC; D gene: TRBD1; clone size: many; V gene: TRBV20-1; J gene: TRBJ2-5
CDR3 protein: CASSQGSQSETQYF; CDR3 DNA: TGTGCCAGCAGCCAAGGGAGCCAATCGGAGACCCAGTACTTC; D gene: -; clone size: -; V gene: TRBV4-2; J gene: TRBJ2-5
CDR3 protein: CSASRGQKETQYF; CDR3 DNA: TGCAGTGCTAGTAGGGGACAGAAAGAGACCCAGTACTTC; D gene: TRBD1; clone size: -; V gene: TRBV20-1; J gene: TRBJ2-5
CDR3 protein: CASSLPAEGPGRLAKNIQYF; CDR3 DNA: TGTGCCAGCTCCCTACCCGCAGAGGGACCCGGAAGGCTAGCCAAAAACATTCAGTACTTC; D gene: -; clone size: -; V gene: TRBV18; J gene: TRBJ2-4
CDR3 protein: CASSEGAVVYEQYF; CDR3 DNA: TGTGCCAGCAGTGAAGGGGCCGTAGTCTACGAGCAGTACTTC; D gene: -; clone size: -; V gene: TRBV6-1; J gene: TRBJ2-7
CDR3 protein: CASAATGNRLILSYEQYF; CDR3 DNA: TGCGCCAGCGCCGCGACAGGGAATCGTTTGATTCTCTCCTACGAGCAGTACTTC; D gene: TRBD1; clone size: few; V gene: TRBV4-1; J gene: TRBJ2-7
CDR3 protein: CASSLRGQYYEQYF; CDR3 DNA: TGCGCCAGCAGCTTGAGGGGACAGTACTACGAGCAGTACTTC; D gene: TRBD1; clone size: many; V gene: TRBV5-1; J gene: TRBJ2-7
CDR3 protein: CASSEDLGRPYEQYF; CDR3 DNA: TGTGCCAGCAGTGAAGACCTCGGGAGGCCATACGAGCAGTACTTC; D gene: TRBD2; clone size: many; V gene: TRBV28; J gene: TRBJ2-7
CDR3 protein: CASSQTVQGTKNIQYF; CDR3 DNA: TGTGCCAGCAGCCAAACCGTACAGGGAACCAAAAACATTCAGTACTTC; D gene: -; clone size: -; V gene: TRBV6-2/TRBV6-3; J gene: TRBJ2-4
CDR3 protein: CASSLNPLQGAGELFF; CDR3 DNA: TGCGCCAGCAGCCTAAATCCATTACAAGGGGCCGGGGAGCTGTTTTTT; D gene: -; clone size: -; V gene: TRBV4-1; J gene: TRBJ2-2
CDR3 protein: CSHRGLGTGELFF; CDR3 DNA: TGCAGCCACAGGGGGCTTGGCACCGGGGAGCTGTTTTTT; D gene: TRBD1; clone size: -; V gene: TRBV29-1; J gene: TRBJ2-2
CDR3 protein: CASSPQVYGRNTEAFF; CDR3 DNA: TGCGCCAGCAGCCCCCAGGTGTACGGACGGAACACTGAAGCTTTCTTT; D gene: -; clone size: -; V gene: TRBV4-1; J gene: TRBJ1-1
CDR3 protein: CDSSLVLAGEPDTQYF; CDR3 DNA: TGTGACAGCAGCTTAGTGCTAGCGGGAGAACCTGATACGCAGTATTTT; D gene: TRBD2; clone size: few; V gene: TRBV7-8; J gene: TRBJ2-3
CDR3 protein: CASSLAGGGTMAQYF; CDR3 DNA: TGTGCCAGCAGCTTGGCGGGGGGGGGGACCATGGCCCAGTACTTC; D gene: TRBD2; clone size: many; V gene: TRBV11-2; J gene: TRBJ2-5
CDR3 protein: CASSSDSNYGYTF; CDR3 DNA: TGTGCCAGCAGCTCGGACAGTAACTATGGCTACACCTTC; D gene: -; clone size: -; V gene: TRBV7-2; J gene: TRBJ1-2
CDR3 protein: CASSIQQGIPGSEQFF; CDR3 DNA: TGTGCCAGCAGCATTCAACAGGGCATTCCGGGGAGTGAGCAGTTCTTC; D gene: -; clone size: few; V gene: TRBV7-9; J gene: TRBJ2-1
CDR3 protein: CASSHSNQPQHF; CDR3 DNA: TGTGCCAGCAGCCATAGCAATCAGCCCCAGCATTTT; D gene: -; clone size: many; V gene: TRBV28; J gene: TRBJ1-5
CDR3 protein: CASRIQRLTDTQYF; CDR3 DNA: TGTGCCAGCAGAATACAGAGACTCACAGATACGCAGTATTTT; D gene: -; clone size: many; V gene: TRBV2; J gene: TRBJ2-3
CDR3 protein: CASSPRISGYEQYF; CDR3 DNA: TGTGCCAGCAGCCCCCGGATTAGCGGATACGAGCAGTACTTC; D gene: -; clone size: few; V gene: TRBV14; J gene: TRBJ2-7
CDR3 protein: CASSGGRVHEQFF; CDR3 DNA: TGTGCCAGCAGCGGCGGAAGGGTCCATGAGCAGTTCTTC; D gene: -; clone size: many; V gene: TRBV9; J gene: TRBJ2-1
CDR3 protein: CSAPDSPYEQYF; CDR3 DNA: TGCAGTGCTCCGGACAGCCCCTACGAGCAGTACTTC; D gene: -; clone size: many; V gene: TRBV20-1; J gene: TRBJ2-7
CDR3 protein: CASTHGQGRQETQYF; CDR3 DNA: TGTGCCAGCACCCACGGACAGGGGCGGCAAGAGACCCAGTACTTC; D gene: TRBD1; clone size: few; V gene: TRBV28; J gene: TRBJ2-5